The next 26 T cell receptor beta chains were all read from a single sample in a study of human T cells and chemical hapten exposure. Specified time point: pre-sensitization, week 0. Treatment given: therapeutic diphenylcyclopropenone sensitization with weekly scalp DPC. TCRdb analysed the RACE reads with MiXCR anew, one entry per CDR3 protein. The sample shows around 56,000 distinct CDR3 sequences, around 10% of them seen only once. The material sequenced was whole blood, taken in connection with sensitization to the hapten diphenylcyclopropenone (DPC). All receptors come from a man aged 35 to 55 with alopecia areata. Some clones in this sample may be carry-over from other donors' samples.

This clonotype was detected only a few times. The chain uses TRBV12-3 or TRBV12-4 and TRBJ1-6, with a possible D match to TRBD1 (6 bases). V lost 6 bases and J lost 2, with 14 bases in between. The CDR3 totals 16 residues. DNA for the CDR3: TGTGCCAGCAGCCAGACGAGGGGGACCTATAATTCACCCCTCCACTTT. Its protein is CASSQTRGTYNSPLHF.

The CDR3 sequence is CASSFGQNTGELFF. The DNA for the CDR3 is TGTGCCAGCAGCTTCGGACAGAACACCGGGGAGCTGTTTTTT. V gene TRBV5-4 combines with J gene TRBJ2-2; perhaps TRBD1 as D (5 bases). Trimming took 2 bases from V and 1 from J, leaving 6 bases between them. The CDR3 has 14 residues. The germline gives CDR1 SGHNT, CDR2 YYREEE (reference sequence).

This clonotype showed up just a few times. CDR3 loop: CSARDAGLVTDTQYF. In nucleotides, the CDR3 is TGCAGTGCTAGAGATGCGGGGTTAGTTACAGATACGCAGTATTTT. The chain links TRBV20-1 to TRBJ2-3, with a possible D match to TRBD2 (6 bases). Trimming stripped 0 bases from V and 3 bases from J, with 13 bases between. This CDR3 contains 15 residues. In germline, CDR1 is DFQATT, CDR2 SNEGSKA (reference sequence).

This rearrangement joins TRBV20-1 to TRBJ2-7, with 9 bases aligning to TRBD2. V trimming: 1 base; J trimming: 1 base; junction bases outside the gene matches: 2. Germline V gives CDR1 DFQATT, CDR2 SNEGSKA (reference sequence). This CDR3 spans 14 amino acids. The CDR3 spells CSARVAGDSYEQYF. In DNA form, the CDR3 reads TGCAGTGCTAGAGTAGCGGGAGATTCCTACGAGCAGTACTTC.

This clonotype has at least ten counts. The chain links TRBV18 to TRBJ2-2; no definite D call. Deletions cut 3 bases from V and 6 bases from J, with 8 bases between. CDR3 size: 13 residues. The germline gives CDR1 KGHSH, CDR2 LQKENI. CDR3 DNA sequence: TGTGCCAGCTCACCCCGAGGATCCGGGGAGCTGTTTTTT. This translates into CASSPRGSGELFF.

This clonotype appeared a few times. The J gene is TRBJ1-5, the V gene TRBV24-1; tentative D call: TRBD1 (5 bases). Trimming removed 0 bases from V and 3 bases from J, with 5 bases in between. This CDR3 is 14 amino acids long. In germline, CDR1 is KGHDR, CDR2 SFDVKD. CDR3 sequence reads: CATSDLGTNQPQHF. In DNA form, the CDR3 reads TGTGCCACCAGTGATTTGGGGACCAATCAGCCCCAGCATTTT.

This clonotype was detected ten times or more. V and J are TRBV29-1 and TRBJ2-1; TRBD1 aligns across 9 bases. Germline CDR1 is SQVTM and CDR2 is ANQGSEA. The V gene end was trimmed by 2 bases and the J gene end by 0 bases; junction bases not matched to a gene: 5. This CDR3 spans 16 amino acids. The CDR3 DNA reads TGCAGCGTTGAACTGTGGACAGGGGACTCCTACAATGAGCAGTTCTTC. Its protein product is CSVELWTGDSYNEQFF.

The chain has TRBV10-3 and TRBJ2-3, with D perhaps matching TRBD1 or TRBD2 (6 bases each). Trimming pared 8 bases from V and 5 bases from J, leaving 17 bases between. The CDR3 is made up of 14 amino acids. The germline V gene has CDR1 ENHRY and CDR2 SYGVKD. This chain's CDR3 is CAIWGASYGDTQYF. The CDR3 nucleotides are TGTGCCATCTGGGGGGCCTCCTATGGAGATACGCAGTATTTT.

This clonotype was counted at least ten times. The chain joins TRBV20-1 to TRBJ2-3; 8 bases align to TRBD2. CDR1 is DFQATT and CDR2 is SNEGSKA in the germline V gene (reference sequence). This CDR3 contains 14 residues. CDR3 DNA: TGCAGGGGAGCGGGAGATTATAGCACAGATACGCAGTATTTT. Its translation is CRGAGDYSTDTQYF.

The chain is built from TRBV7-9 and TRBJ1-4, with 8 bases fitting TRBD1. J gave up 8 bases and V 4 bases, and 3 bases lay outside the gene matches. The CDR3 spans 13 residues. Per the germline V gene, CDR1 is SEHNR and CDR2 is FQNEAQ (reference sequence). The CDR3 nucleotides read TGTGCCAGCAGCTCAGGGGGCTGGGAAAAACTGTTTTTT. It yields the protein CASSSGGWEKLFF. Full variable domain (rest looked up from reference TRBV7-9 and TRBJ1-4): DTGVSQNPRHKITKRGQNVTFRCDPISEHNRLYWYRQTLGQGPEFLTYFQNEAQLEKSRLLSDRFSAERPKGSFSTLEIQRTEQGDSAMYLCASSSGGWEKLFFGSGTQLSVL.

This chain uses TRBV20-1 with TRBJ2-3; 8 positions match TRBD1. The ends lost 3 bases at V and 6 bases at J; junction bases unmatched: 2. The CDR3 consists of 12 residues. Germline CDR1 and CDR2: DFQATT and SNEGSKA (reference sequence). This chain's CDR3 is CSARSGGDTQYF. Written as DNA, the CDR3 is TGCAGTGCTAGGTCAGGGGGCGATACGCAGTATTTT.

V usage is TRBV19 and J usage is TRBJ1-5; maybe TRBD1 (5 bases). Trimming pared 6 bases from V and 9 bases from J, leaving 12 bases between. Per the germline V gene, CDR1 is LNHDA and CDR2 is SQIVND (reference sequence). CDR3 length: 12 residues. CDR3 sequence reads: CASRESGTPQHF. CDR3 DNA sequence: TGTGCCAGTAGGGAATCCGGGACGCCCCAGCATTTT. The full variable domain, in which reference TRBV19 and TRBJ1-5 provide the parts outside the CDR3, is DGGITQSPKYLFRKEGQNVTLSCEQNLNHDAMYWYRQDPGQGLRLIYYSQIVNDFQKGDIAEGYSVSREKKESFPLTVTSAQKNPTAFYLCASRESGTPQHFGDGTRLSIL.

This clonotype was seen repeatedly, ten times or more. V usage is TRBV20-1 and J usage is TRBJ2-1, with 11 bases identical to TRBD2. With 3 bases clipped from V and 3 bases from J, the junction kept 1 base outside the gene matches. CDR3 length: 14 amino acids. In germline, CDR1 is DFQATT, CDR2 SNEGSKA (reference sequence). Here the CDR3 reads CSASSGRDYNEQFF. The DNA of the CDR3 is TGCAGTGCTAGTAGCGGGAGGGACTACAATGAGCAGTTCTTC.

This clonotype was detected only a few times. The V and J genes are TRBV27 and TRBJ1-5, with unresolved D. The germline V and J ends were trimmed by 2 bases and 0 bases, with 8 bases remaining between them. The CDR3 runs to 15 residues. The germline CDR1 and CDR2 sequences are MNHEY and SMNVEV (reference sequence). CDR3 protein: CASSLEGYSNQPQHF. In DNA form, the CDR3 reads TGTGCCAGCAGTTTAGAAGGCTATAGCAATCAGCCCCAGCATTTT.

This clonotype was observed a few times. J is TRBJ2-7 and V is TRBV11-2; possible D gene TRBD1, 6 bases. Germline lookup yields CDR1 SGHAT and CDR2 FQNNGV. Trimming stripped 6 bases from V and 6 bases from J, with 9 bases between. The CDR3 has 11 amino acids. CDR3 sequence (DNA): TGTGCCAGCAGGCAGGGGTCCGAGCAGTACTTC. Translated: CASRQGSEQYF.

In this sample, this clonotype turned up a few times. The chain employs TRBV12-3 or TRBV12-4 and TRBJ1-3, with D possibly matching TRBD1 (6 bases). The CDR3 length is 15 residues. V lost 5 bases and J lost 0, with 11 bases in between. In DNA form, the CDR3 reads TGTGCCAGCAGTCTAGGGGGGGGCTCTGGAAACACCATATATTTT. It yields the protein CASSLGGGSGNTIYF.

This clonotype has ten or more counts. This chain uses TRBV21-1 with TRBJ1-2. TRBV21-1 is a pseudogene. The CDR3 totals 18 residues. CDR3 coding DNA: TGTGCCAGCAGTACCGACCTGAGACACTTCCCTAAGGTCTGTGGCTACACCTTC. Translating it yields CASSTDLRHFPKVCGYTF.

This clonotype was counted at least ten times. The CDR3 loop reads CASSDQAGVQEQYF. In DNA form, the CDR3 reads TGTGCCAGTAGTGACCAAGCGGGAGTGCAGGAGCAGTACTTC. The chain has TRBV19 and TRBJ2-7, with 8 bases fitting TRBD2. The V and J ends lost 5 bases and 7 bases, in that order; junction bases with no gene match: 10. The CDR3 is made up of 14 amino acids. Germline CDR1 LNHDA, CDR2 SQIVND (reference sequence).

This clonotype appeared a few times. The chain joins TRBV6-2 or TRBV6-3 to TRBJ2-1; 12 bases are shared with TRBD2. CDR3 length: 18 amino acids. Germline V lookup: CDR1 MNHEY, CDR2 SVGEGT. The trim removed 5 bases at V and 5 bases at J, leaving 13 bases unmatched. CDR3 sequence reads: CASSPTLLTSGRNNEQFF. In DNA form, the CDR3 reads TGTGCCAGCAGTCCAACACTACTGACTAGCGGGAGAAACAATGAGCAGTTCTTC.

J is TRBJ1-1 and V is TRBV29-1; TRBD1 is a possible D gene (5 bases). V lost 6 bases and J lost 10, with 6 bases in between. CDR3 length: 8 amino acids. Looked up from germline, CDR1 is SQVTM and CDR2 is ANQGSEA. CDR3 DNA sequence: TGCAGCGTGGGGGGAGCTTTCTTT. Protein: CSVGGAFF.

Details on this clonotype: This may come from a read error, since a much larger clone is one base off. The chain has TRBV20-1 and TRBJ2-3; 8 bases are shared with TRBD2. This CDR3 has 15 amino acids. CDR1 is DFQATT and CDR2 is SNEGSKA in the germline V gene (reference sequence). CDR3 amino acids: CSARATSGRADTQNF. The CDR3 DNA is TGCAGTGCTAGAGCCACTAGCGGAAGGGCAGATACGCAGAATTTT.

This clonotype was observed at least ten times. V gene TRBV27 combines with J gene TRBJ2-7; D unclear. The CDR3 loop spans 11 amino acids. Trimming stripped 4 bases from V and 3 bases from J, with 4 bases between. Germline CDR1 and CDR2: MNHEY and SMNVEV (reference sequence). This chain's CDR3 is CASSSDYEQYF. CDR3 in DNA: TGTGCCAGCAGTTCCGACTACGAGCAGTACTTC.

This clonotype was seen at least ten times. The chain links TRBV6-6 to TRBJ2-1; D gene uncertain. CDR3 length equals 11 residues. Trimming shortened V by 7 bases and J by 5 bases, and 6 bases separated the two germline ends. Looked up from germline, CDR1 is MNHNY and CDR2 is SVGAGI (reference sequence). CDR3 in DNA: TGTGCCAGCATCGTGAACAATGAGCAGTTCTTC. Translating it yields CASIVNNEQFF.

The chain joins TRBV20-1 to TRBJ2-7; 8 bases line up with TRBD2. CDR1 DFQATT and CDR2 SNEGSKA come from the germline V gene (reference sequence). J gave up 7 bases and V 5 bases, and 16 bases lay outside the gene matches. CDR3 length: 15 amino acids. The CDR3 region is CSAQPGAGVVGEQYF. CDR3 bases: TGCAGTGCTCAGCCGGGAGCGGGAGTTGTGGGGGAGCAGTACTTC.

V and J are TRBV20-1 and TRBJ2-2, with D hard to call. Trimming cost V 5 bases and J 0 bases, with 16 bases left between them. This CDR3 region has 16 residues. Germline V gene data show CDR1 as DFQATT and CDR2 as SNEGSKA (reference sequence). CDR3 residues: CSAPPGPLTNTGELFF. CDR3 in DNA: TGCAGTGCTCCTCCCGGGCCGCTAACGAACACCGGGGAGCTGTTTTTT.

This clonotype was seen repeatedly, ten times or more. The chain uses TRBV20-1 and TRBJ2-2; D possibly matches TRBD1 or TRBD2 (6 bases each). The germline V and J ends were trimmed by 0 bases and 0 bases, with 14 bases remaining between them. The CDR3 contains 17 residues. The germline CDR1 and CDR2 sequences are DFQATT and SNEGSKA (reference sequence). The CDR3: CSARDYTGGTNTGELFF. The DNA of the CDR3 is TGCAGTGCTAGAGATTACACCGGGGGCACGAACACCGGGGAGCTGTTTTTT.